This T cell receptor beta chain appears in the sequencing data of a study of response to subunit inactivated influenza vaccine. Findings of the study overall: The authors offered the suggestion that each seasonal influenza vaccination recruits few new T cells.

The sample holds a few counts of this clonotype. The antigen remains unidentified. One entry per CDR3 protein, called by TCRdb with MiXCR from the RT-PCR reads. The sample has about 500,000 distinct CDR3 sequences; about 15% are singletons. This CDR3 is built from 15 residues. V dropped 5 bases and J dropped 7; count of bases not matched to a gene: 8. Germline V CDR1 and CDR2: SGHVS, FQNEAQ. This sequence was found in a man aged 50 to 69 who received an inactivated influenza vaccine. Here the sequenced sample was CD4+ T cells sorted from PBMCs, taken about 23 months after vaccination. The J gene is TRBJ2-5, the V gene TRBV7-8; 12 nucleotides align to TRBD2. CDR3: CASSPGTSGPGTQYF. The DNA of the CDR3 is TGTGCCAGCAGCCCGGGGACTAGCGGGCCGGGGACCCAGTACTTC.